The sequence of this T cell receptor beta chain was determined in a study of blood T cells in healthy people across ages. This clonotype turned up a few times. The antigen is not known. Using a J-beta primer mix together with a sample-barcoded 5' primer, a second PCR was run for roughly 6 to 12 cycles. Every cDNA molecule bore a tag from a template-switch adaptor containing 12 random nucleotides. TCRdb ran MiXCR on the 5' RACE reads and lists one entry per CDR3 protein. The sample lists approximately 1.5 million distinct CDR3 sequences, roughly 30% occurring once. All donors came from Russia, were Caucasian and healthy, and spanned ages about 6 to 100. Broader study findings: Greater diversity and more naive CD4+ cells were seen in long-lived donors than in aged donors. Underestimates were what the diversity estimates from one million T cells were considered to be.

Deletions cut 5 bases from V and 3 bases from J, with 25 bases between. Germline CDR1 DFQATT, CDR2 SNEGSKA (reference sequence). The CDR3 sequence is 17 residues long. What was sequenced was blood. The J gene is TRBJ1-2, the V gene TRBV20-1; weak D call: TRBD1 (6 bases). The origin of this receptor is a woman aged 30 to 39 in good health. CDR3 region: CSAGRTVRTSFDYGYTF. DNA of the CDR3: TGCAGTGCTGGAAGGACAGTTAGAACGTCCTTTGACTATGGCTACACCTTC.